This T cell receptor (beta chain) was identified during a study of CD8+ T cells in alopecia areata. For the study at large: Tofacitinib exposure lasted 6 to 18 months, followed by 6 months off drug. General study findings and limits: It was observed that many expanded lesional clones persisted in scalp and blood during tofacitinib. Scalp samples also contribute reads from the resident alphabeta T cells found in normal skin. Clonality in lesional scalp, especially alopecia totalis/universalis, exceeded that of normal scalp.

Germline trimming cut 6 bases from V and 4 bases from J; bases unmatched to any gene: 5. CDR3 size: 13 residues. Germline lookup yields CDR1 LNHDA and CDR2 SQIVND (reference sequence). Sample treatment: oral pan-JAK inhibitor, 5-10 mg twice daily. cDNA prepared by RNA extraction and subsequent reverse transcription served as the template for sequencing. The assay was immunoSEQ multiplex PCR, and TCRdb's table has in-frame clones only and misses some. Altogether about 180,000 clones are present, about 51% being singletons, with the ten largest covering 9.5% to 13%. As regards this clone: The antigen remains unidentified.

The input for sequencing was CD8+ T cells sorted from blood, taken at roughly week 52, from a patient treated with tofacitinib. The J gene is TRBJ1-2, the V gene TRBV19; 7 positions match TRBD1. The source of this sequence is a human donor with alopecia areata. CDR3 DNA: TGTGCCAGTAGCCGAACAGGGGCCTATGGCTACACCTTC. Protein product: CASSRTGAYGYTF.